The source of this T cell receptor (beta chain) is a study of T-cell memory formation after mild COVID-19. J lost 4 bases, V lost 0 bases, and 5 bases had no gene match. The germline CDR1 and CDR2 sequences are SGHRS and YFSETQ. There are 15 residues in the CDR3. MiXCR, applied by TCRdb to the 5' RACE reads, yields one record per CDR3 protein. The table has roughly 200,000 distinct CDR3 sequences, around 19% seen once. This receptor was taken from an adult woman who had mild COVID-19 (a few samples of this study predate the infection). Cell type and time point are not known. The sequenced material came from PBMCs or a T cell subset sorted from them (not recorded which). The chain uses TRBV5-1 and TRBJ2-3, with 7 positions matching TRBD2. The CDR3 sequence: CASSLEGGGSDTQYF. DNA of the CDR3: TGCGCCAGCAGCTTGGAGGGCGGGGGATCAGATACGCAGTATTTT.